What follows are 18 T cell receptor beta chains derived from one specimen sequenced in a study of blood T cells in healthy people across ages. A J-beta primer mix and a sample-barcoded 5' primer were used in a second PCR of about 6 to 12 cycles. Via MiXCR, TCRdb re-called the 5' RACE reads, giving one row per CDR3 protein. This table holds just under 900,000 distinct CDR3 sequences, roughly 26% found once. What was sequenced was blood. The receptors derive from a woman of 80 years or more in good health.

This clonotype was picked up many times. The chain links TRBV20-1 to TRBJ2-5, with D perhaps TRBD1 or TRBD2 (6 bases each). The CDR3 loop spans 16 amino acids. Trimming cost V 5 bases and J 0 bases, with 19 bases left between them. Germline values: CDR1 DFQATT, CDR2 SNEGSKA (reference sequence). DNA of the CDR3: TGCAGTGCTTCAGAGGAGGGGGGCTGGGACCAAGAGACCCAGTACTTC. This sequence encodes CSASEEGGWDQETQYF.

The chain employs TRBV20-1 and TRBJ2-1; D unclear. Trimming took off 4 bases at V and 1 base at J, with 11 bases between the two ends. CDR1 and CDR2 from the germline V gene are DFQATT and SNEGSKA (reference sequence). The length of the CDR3 is 14 residues. The CDR3 region is CSATDLFSYNEQFF. The CDR3 coding sequence is TGCAGTGCTACTGATCTTTTTTCCTACAATGAGCAGTTCTTC.

This clonotype appeared a single time. Since no conserved phenylalanine or tryptophan closes the CDR3, a read error is the likely cause. J is TRBJ2-3 and V is TRBV19; TRBD1 agrees at 8 bases. The CDR3 has 14 residues. From germline, CDR1 is LNHDA and CDR2 SQIVND (reference sequence). Losses at the gene ends were 3 bases for V and 1 base for J; bases not matched to a gene: 0. The CDR3 sequence: CASSMTGGTDTQYC. The CDR3 DNA reads as TGTGCCAGTAGTATGACAGGGGGCACAGATACGCAGTATTGT.

This clonotype has a handful of counts. This sequence joins TRBV7-2 and TRBJ2-1; D possibly corresponds to TRBD2 (5 bases). This CDR3 is built from 13 residues. Between the trimmed V and J ends, which lost 4 bases and 7 bases, there was a span of 11 bases. CDR1 and CDR2 from the germline V gene are SGHTA and FQGNSA. The DNA for the CDR3 is TGTGCCAGCAGCTCCGCCTCGGGGAATGAGCAGTTCTTC. It codes for CASSSASGNEQFF. The full variable domain, completed using reference TRBV7-2 and TRBJ2-1, is GAGVSQSPSNKVTEKGKDVELRCDPISGHTALYWYRQSLGQGLEFLIYFQGNSAPDKSGLPSDRFSAERTGGSVSTLTIQRTQQEDSAVYLCASSSASGNEQFFGPGTRLTVL.

This clonotype was recorded many times. V gene TRBV7-9 combines with J gene TRBJ2-3; TRBD1 matches at 10 bases. The CDR3 consists of 14 residues. With 10 bases clipped from V and 4 bases from J, the junction kept 8 bases outside the gene matches. Germline values: CDR1 SEHNR, CDR2 FQNEAQ (reference sequence). The CDR3 DNA reads TGTGCCATCCAACCGACAGGGGGCGCAGATACGCAGTATTTT. It specifies CAIQPTGGADTQYF.

J is TRBJ2-3 and V is TRBV11-2, with TRBD2 matching over 7 bases. The V gene end was trimmed by 5 bases and the J gene end by 10 bases; junction bases not matched to a gene: 6. The CDR3 sequence is 12 residues long. In germline, CDR1 is SGHAT, CDR2 FQNNGV. CDR3 in amino acids: CASSPQTSPQYF. CDR3 sequence (DNA): TGTGCCAGCAGCCCGCAGACTAGCCCGCAGTATTTT.

At least ten counts were recorded for this clonotype. The rearrangement uses TRBV7-2 and TRBJ2-3; 11 bases fit TRBD2. The length of the CDR3 is 15 residues. From germline, CDR1 is SGHTA and CDR2 FQGNSA. The ends lost 3 bases at V and 2 bases at J; junction bases unmatched: 1. The CDR3 coding sequence is TGTGCCAGCAGCTTTAGCGGGGGGGACACAGATACGCAGTATTTT. It yields the protein CASSFSGGDTDTQYF.

This clonotype was seen ten or more times. This chain connects TRBV1 to TRBJ2-7; the table's D call TRBD2 went unverified against the DNA. TRBV1 is flagged as a pseudogene. The CDR3 extends over 16 amino acids. The CDR3 protein is CTSSQGGGQGPYEQYF. CDR3 coding DNA: TGCACCAGCAGCCAAGGTGGAGGACAGGGCCCCTACGAGCAGTACTTC.

As concerns this clonotype: This may arise from a read error, as a much more abundant clone is one base away. The genes are TRBV7-2 and TRBJ2-7; 9 nucleotides match TRBD1. The CDR3 is 14 amino acids. Per germline, CDR1 SGHTA and CDR2 FQGNSA. V shed 6 bases, J shed 3 bases, and the junction held 6 bases outside the gene matches. DNA of the CDR3: TGTGCCAGCAGACCCGGGACAGGGTGCTACGAGCAGTACTTC. Translated, it gives CASRPGTGCYEQYF.

The chain recombines TRBV5-1 with TRBJ2-5; possible D gene TRBD2, 6 bases. The assigned J gene may be wrong: the sequence end matches TRBJ2-7 better. There are 13 residues in the CDR3. From germline, CDR1 is SGHRS and CDR2 YFSETQ. The CDR3 reads CASSPIREYEQYF. CDR3 sequence (DNA): TGCGCCAGCAGCCCAATCCGGGAGTACGAGCAGTACTTC.

The chain combines TRBV28 with TRBJ2-1; 13 nucleotides align to TRBD2. The germline gives CDR1 MDHEN, CDR2 SYDVKM. The CDR3 consists of 17 residues. The V and J ends lost 6 bases and 0 bases, in that order; junction bases with no gene match: 5. The CDR3 loop is CASSTSGGASSYNEQFF. The CDR3 DNA reads TGTGCCAGCAGCACTAGCGGGGGGGCTAGCTCCTACAATGAGCAGTTCTTC.

This clonotype was recorded a few times. The chain is built from TRBV2 and TRBJ2-5, with no clear D. The CDR3 consists of 11 residues. Germline values: CDR1 SNHLY, CDR2 FYNNEI. Trimming stripped 7 bases from V and 11 bases from J, with 14 bases between. Here the CDR3 DNA reads TGTGCCAGCACTCGGGTTCAAAAGCAGTACTTC. This sequence encodes CASTRVQKQYF.

The V gene is TRBV11-2, the J gene TRBJ2-7; 7 nucleotides match TRBD2. TRBJ2-5 explains the end of the DNA better; the J call may be wrong. Germline V gives CDR1 SGHAT, CDR2 FQNNGV. This CDR3 has 14 residues. CDR3 sequence reads: CASSLPGLKETQYF. Written as DNA, the CDR3 is TGTGCCAGCAGCTTACCGGGACTAAAGGAGACCCAGTACTTC.

A few counts support this clonotype. V usage is TRBV30 and J usage is TRBJ2-7, with D possibly TRBD1 on 6 matching bases. Trimming removed 8 bases from V and 0 bases from J, with 11 bases in between. Germline CDR1 GTSNPN, CDR2 SVGIG (reference sequence). The CDR3 runs to 12 residues. CDR3: CARQGSSYEQYF. CDR3 bases: TGTGCCCGGCAGGGGAGCTCCTACGAGCAGTACTTC.

The chain uses TRBV20-1 and TRBJ2-1; possibly TRBD1 or TRBD2 for D (6 bases each). V lost 3 bases and J lost 7, with 19 bases in between. Germline V lookup: CDR1 DFQATT, CDR2 SNEGSKA (reference sequence). The length of the CDR3 is 15 residues. DNA for the CDR3: TGCAGTGCTAGGCAAGGGAGCACGGGGGCGAATGAGCAGTTCTTC. This translates into CSARQGSTGANEQFF.

The V gene is TRBV14, the J gene TRBJ1-6, with D possibly matching TRBD1 (5 bases). V lost 0 bases and J 8 bases, leaving 17 bases between the germline ends. The germline V gene has CDR1 SGHDN and CDR2 FVKESK. The CDR3 is 17 amino acids. CDR3 DNA: TGTGCCAGCAGCCAAGATCGGCGGGGCCCCAGGGATTCACCCCTCCACTTT. Its translation is CASSQDRRGPRDSPLHF.

There are many counts of this clonotype. The chain carries TRBV6-2 or TRBV6-3 and TRBJ2-3; D call uncertain. CDR3 length: 15 residues. V lost 4 bases and J 2 bases, leaving 13 bases between the germline ends. Germline loops: CDR1 MNHEY, CDR2 SVGEGT. DNA of the CDR3: TGTGCCAGCAGTTTTCGGGCCGTAGTCACAGATACGCAGTATTTT. Residues: CASSFRAVVTDTQYF.

The chain uses TRBV20-1 and TRBJ2-7; 9 positions match TRBD1. V shed 4 bases, J shed 3 bases, and the junction held 10 bases outside the gene matches. CDR1 and CDR2 (germline): DFQATT, SNEGSKA (reference sequence). The CDR3 has 15 amino acids. The CDR3, as DNA: TGCAGTGCTAATCCGGGACAGGGAATCGTCTACGAGCAGTACTTC. It codes for CSANPGQGIVYEQYF.